The clone carrying this T cell receptor beta chain occurred a few times. Its target is unknown. This entry comes from a study of T cell repertoires in cytomegalovirus infection. On the study more broadly: Use of recently identified HLA-C-restricted and well-studied HLA-B-restricted CMV epitopes was part of the study. In public TCR beta signatures, there were indications of both CMV infection and matching HLA type. Whole-study results and caveats: Dominating the ex vivo response were HLA-C-restricted CMV-specific TCR beta clonotypes. Carriage of CMV together with the relevant HLA was identifiable through cumulative public TCR beta family frequency.

TCRdb re-analysed the reads in MiXCR, keeping a single row per CDR3 protein. In the table there are 900,000 to 950,000 distinct CDR3 sequences, roughly 30% of which are singletons. The CDR3 has 14 amino acids. In germline, CDR1 is SEHNR, CDR2 FQNEAQ (reference sequence). With 5 bases removed from V and 0 bases from J, the gap between germline ends came to 10 bases. This sequence originates from a human donor in good health (CMV status not recorded). Some clones in this sample may be carry-over from other donors' samples. The chain has TRBV7-9 and TRBJ1-1; a weak D match, TRBD1 (5 bases). This material consisted of cultured CD8+ T cells from PBMCs, taken from culture after CMV antigen stimulation. CDR3 DNA: TGTGCCAGCAGCACCGGGACCCTGAACACTGAAGCTTTCTTT. It codes for CASSTGTLNTEAFF.